A single sample gave rise to the 27 T cell receptor beta chains below, sequenced in a study of glioma-infiltrating T cells. The iRepertoire nested amplicon-rescue multiplex PCR amplified TCR alpha and beta CDR3s from RNA. TCRdb redid the calling of the multiplex PCR reads with MiXCR, one entry per CDR3 protein. The sample lists 4,500 to 7,500 distinct CDR3 sequences, 28% seen once, with over 10% in the top ten. The sequenced sample consisted of glioma tissue, nonneoplastic brain tissue, or PBMCs (not recorded which). The receptors originated from a human donor with low-grade glioma or glioblastoma, undergoing nonglioma brain surgery, or in good health (not recorded which).

This clonotype was counted many times. The chain employs TRBV20-1 and TRBJ2-7; perhaps TRBD2 as D (7 bases). The CDR3 is 16 amino acids. The germline gives CDR1 DFQATT, CDR2 SNEGSKA (reference sequence). Trimming stripped 0 bases from V and 1 base from J, with 16 bases between. The CDR3 region is CSAREGGAEWSYEQYF. The CDR3 bases are TGCAGTGCTAGAGAGGGGGGGGCTGAGTGGTCCTACGAGCAGTACTTC.

This clonotype rates as medium-sized. J is TRBJ2-7 and V is TRBV19, with D tentatively TRBD2 (5 bases). CDR1 is LNHDA and CDR2 is SQIVND in the germline V gene (reference sequence). CDR3 length: 14 amino acids. V lost 3 bases and J 3 bases, leaving 12 bases between the germline ends. The CDR3 sequence is CASSMGRGSYEQYF. The DNA of the CDR3 is TGTGCCAGTAGTATGGGCCGGGGTAGCTACGAGCAGTACTTC.

This chain joins TRBV6-8 and TRBJ1-1; TRBD1 agrees at 7 bases. This CDR3 is 15 amino acids long. The germline V gene encodes CDR1 MNHGY and CDR2 SAAAGT. V lost 0 bases and J lost 11; bases outside the gene matches: 12. As DNA, the CDR3 is TGTGCCAGCAGTTACTCGAGGGGGCAGCGCAATCCCGCTTTCTTT. Translated, it gives CASSYSRGQRNPAFF.

This chain links TRBV20-1 with TRBJ1-1, with D unclear. From germline, CDR1 is DFQATT and CDR2 SNEGSKA (reference sequence). The CDR3 length is 14 residues. CDR3 in DNA: TGCCTTGCCCGGGCCAGGATTCTGACCCCTGAAGCTTTCTTT. Protein: CLARARILTPEAFF.

This clonotype is medium-sized within its sample. V usage is TRBV4-1 and J usage is TRBJ2-7; D might be TRBD1 (5 bases). CDR1 and CDR2 (germline): MGHRA, YSYEKL. V was cut by 1 base and J by 2 bases, with 12 bases left in between. The CDR3 sequence is 15 residues long. The CDR3 protein is CASSQVSGSPYEQYF. In nucleotides, the CDR3 is TGCGCCAGCAGCCAAGTTTCAGGGTCGCCCTACGAGCAGTACTTC.

This clonotype was counted at least ten times. The rearrangement links TRBV13 to TRBJ2-7; 10 nucleotides agree with TRBD2. Germline CDR1 is PRHDT and CDR2 is FYEKMQ (reference sequence). The CDR3 contains 12 residues. The ends lost 7 bases at V and 7 bases at J; junction bases unmatched: 4. The CDR3 sequence: CASTSGRLEQYF. The CDR3 DNA reads TGTGCCAGCACTAGCGGGAGACTTGAGCAGTACTTC. Variable domain in full (rest from reference TRBV13 and TRBJ2-7): AAGVIQSPRHLIKEKRETATLKCYPIPRHDTVYWYQQGPGQDPQFLISFYEKMQSDKGSIPDRFSAQQFSDYHSELNMSSLELGDSALYFCASTSGRLEQYFGPGTRLTVT.

In this sample, this clonotype turned up many times. The chain joins TRBV6-4 to TRBJ2-2; 12 bases align to TRBD2. V was clipped by 4 bases and J by 4 bases; unmatched bases: 4. Germline CDR1 reads MRHNA; CDR2 reads SNTAGT. There are 16 residues in the CDR3. In nucleotides, the CDR3 is TGTGCCAGCAGTGGACTAGCGGGAGAGGGCACCGGGGAGCTGTTTTTT. Encoded protein: CASSGLAGEGTGELFF.

In its sample, this clonotype ranks as medium-sized. The rearrangement joins TRBV20-1 to TRBJ2-1; TRBD2 agrees at 10 bases. J gave up 7 bases and V 5 bases, and 14 bases lay outside the gene matches. The CDR3 spans 16 residues. Germline V gene data show CDR1 as DFQATT and CDR2 as SNEGSKA (reference sequence). The chain's CDR3 is CSAPRGTSGITNEQFF. The CDR3 DNA reads TGCAGTGCTCCAAGAGGAACTAGCGGGATCACAAATGAGCAGTTCTTC.

This clonotype was detected many times. The chain combines TRBV10-3 with TRBJ1-2, with a tentative D call TRBD1 (5 bases). There are 15 residues in the CDR3. The germline CDR1 and CDR2 sequences are ENHRY and SYGVKD. The V end was cut by 0 bases, the J end by 1 base, with 9 bases between. The CDR3 bases are TGTGCCATCAGTGAGTCGGCAGGGAGTAACTATGGCTACACCTTC. Translating it yields CAISESAGSNYGYTF.

The count of this clonotype is one. V and J are TRBV3-1 and TRBJ2-1; D is undetermined. Near its end, the DNA agrees better with TRBJ2-7, so the J call may be wrong. The germline V gene encodes CDR1 LGHDT and CDR2 YNNKEL (reference sequence). The length of the CDR3 is 11 residues. The CDR3: CASTDGYEQYF. DNA for the CDR3: TGTGCCAGCACCGACGGATACGAGCAGTACTTC.

This clonotype is categorized as medium-sized (0.01 to 0.1%). This chain links TRBV28 with TRBJ1-5; D is undetermined. Germline values: CDR1 MDHEN, CDR2 SYDVKM. With 7 bases removed from V and 0 bases from J, the gap between germline ends came to 7 bases. This CDR3 is built from 13 residues. DNA of the CDR3: TGTGCCAGCATCCAAGATAGCAATCAGCCCCAGCATTTT. It is translated as CASIQDSNQPQHF.

Relative to its sample, this clonotype is medium-sized (0.01 to 0.1%). The J gene is TRBJ2-5, the V gene TRBV5-4; 8 bases align to TRBD1. From germline, CDR1 is SGHNT and CDR2 YYREEE (reference sequence). The length of the CDR3 is 15 residues. V gave up 0 bases and J gave up 6 bases; unmatched junction bases: 7. The CDR3 DNA reads TGTGCCAGCAGCTTGGCCCGACAGGGGAGAAAGACCCAGTACTTC. Its translation: CASSLARQGRKTQYF.

This clonotype was found many times. The chain has TRBV5-8 and TRBJ2-1; 8 bases match TRBD2. V lost 1 base to trimming and J lost 1 base; unmatched junction nucleotides: 1. The CDR3 contains 15 residues. Germline CDR1 SGHTS, CDR2 YDEGEE. The CDR3 sequence: CASSLSGSSYNEQFF. The CDR3 DNA reads as TGTGCCAGCAGCTTGAGCGGGAGTTCCTACAATGAGCAGTTCTTC.

In its sample, this clonotype was seen a few times. The V and J genes are TRBV5-5 and TRBJ2-1; the match to TRBD2 covers 7 bases. V shed 4 bases and J 4 bases; nucleotides not matched to a gene: 8. The CDR3 has 15 amino acids. CDR1 and CDR2 from the germline V gene are SGHKS and YYEKEE (reference sequence). DNA for the CDR3: TGTGCCAGCAGCGCTGGGCGGGAGAGATACAATGAGCAGTTCTTC. Residues: CASSAGRERYNEQFF.

To note about this clonotype: The conserved final phenylalanine or tryptophan is absent from the CDR3, which likely points to a read error. V gene TRBV28 combines with J gene TRBJ1-3; D not certain. Germline-derived CDR1 and CDR2 are MDHEN and SYDVKM. The CDR3 extends over 17 amino acids. The CDR3 region is CASSTVGKGVSGNTIYC. The CDR3, as DNA: TGTGCCAGCAGCACCGTCGGAAAGGGCGTCTCTGGAAACACAATATATTGT.

This clonotype was counted only a few times. The V call is TRBV30, the J call TRBJ2-5; D might be TRBD1 (7 bases). In germline, CDR1 is GTSNPN, CDR2 SVGIG (reference sequence). The V end lost 1 base, the J end lost 4 bases, and 16 bases lay between the germline ends. The CDR3 is made up of 15 amino acids. CDR3 in DNA: TGTGCCTGGAGTGGGTCTTGGCGGGACAGAGAGACCCAGTACTTC. Its protein product is CAWSGSWRDRETQYF.

Ten or more counts support this clonotype. The chain uses TRBV5-4 and TRBJ2-7, with D possibly TRBD1 on 5 matching bases. Looked up from germline, CDR1 is SGHNT and CDR2 is YYREEE (reference sequence). V was trimmed by 0 bases and J by 3 bases, leaving 10 bases between them. CDR3 size: 14 residues. CDR3 nucleotide sequence: TGTGCCAGCAGCTTGGGTCAGGGAATCTACGAGCAGTACTTC. Translation gives CASSLGQGIYEQYF.

There are many counts of this clonotype. This sequence joins TRBV24-1 and TRBJ2-1, with D possibly TRBD2 on 5 matching bases. The length of the CDR3 is 14 residues. Deletions cut 4 bases from V and 6 bases from J, with 12 bases between. Germline V lookup: CDR1 KGHDR, CDR2 SFDVKD. CDR3 nucleotides: TGTGCCACCAGTGACTTGGACTCACCCAATGAGCAGTTCTTC. Residues: CATSDLDSPNEQFF.

This clonotype has at least ten counts. The chain employs TRBV18 and TRBJ1-1, with 7 bases lining up with TRBD1. The CDR3 sequence is 18 residues long. The ends lost 4 bases at V and 5 bases at J; junction bases unmatched: 19. In germline, CDR1 is KGHSH, CDR2 LQKENI. In nucleotides, the CDR3 is TGTGCCAGCTCACTACTTCCAACAGGGGCAGATCTATGGACTGAAGCTTTCTTT. Encoded protein: CASSLLPTGADLWTEAFF.

The chain recombines TRBV6-1 with TRBJ2-7; TRBD1 might be the D (7 bases). Germline CDR1 is MNHNS and CDR2 is SASEGT. CDR3 length: 17 amino acids. CDR3 region: CASSDRGKGARTYEQDV. The CDR3 DNA follows: TGTGCCAGCAGTGACCGCGGGAAGGGGGCCCGAACCTACGAGCAGGACGTC.

In its sample, this clonotype was seen many times. The chain is built from TRBV5-1 and TRBJ2-3, with 7 bases fitting TRBD2. Per the germline V gene, CDR1 is SGHRS and CDR2 is YFSETQ. The CDR3 extends over 16 amino acids. Trimming took 2 bases from V and 0 from J; bases not matched to a gene: 6. CDR3 sequence: CASSFSGGTSTDTQYF. The CDR3 region has the DNA TGCGCCAGCAGCTTCTCCGGGGGGACTAGCACAGATACGCAGTATTTT.

The sample holds many counts of this clonotype. The DNA for the CDR3 is TGTGCCAGTAGTAGTGGGACAGGGACCTACGAGCAGTACTTC. Amino acid sequence: CASSSGTGTYEQYF. V usage is TRBV19 and J usage is TRBJ2-7, with 9 bases matching TRBD1. Germline CDR1 and CDR2: LNHDA and SQIVND (reference sequence). This CDR3 spans 14 amino acids. V dropped 4 bases and J dropped 2; count of bases not matched to a gene: 3. The whole variable domain, remainder taken from reference TRBV19 and TRBJ2-7, is DGGITQSPKYLFRKEGQNVTLSCEQNLNHDAMYWYRQDPGQGLRLIYYSQIVNDFQKGDIAEGYSVSREKKESFPLTVTSAQKNPTAFYLCASSSGTGTYEQYFGPGTRLTVT.

The V gene is TRBV20-1, the J gene TRBJ2-2; D is possibly TRBD1 or TRBD2 (5 bases each). CDR3 size: 15 residues. Germline CDR1 and CDR2: DFQATT and SNEGSKA (reference sequence). V was pared by 1 base and J by 6 bases, with 15 bases between. The CDR3 coding sequence is TGCAGTGCTAGAGTCGGGGCCCGAGGTGCCGGGGAGCTGTTTTTT. Protein product: CSARVGARGAGELFF.

Comment on this clonotype: Germline and junction disagree at one end, which may indicate a read error. V gene TRBV28 combines with J gene TRBJ2-1; 9 bases match TRBD2. There are 16 residues in the CDR3. CDR1 and CDR2 from the germline V gene are MDHEN and SYDVKM. This CDR3 reads CASTGLAGPAYTEPLF. CDR3 nucleotide sequence: TGTGCCAGCACCGGCCTAGCGGGACCCGCCTACACTGAGCCTCTGTTC.

Relative to its sample, this clonotype is large. This chain uses TRBV6-2 or TRBV6-3 with TRBJ2-4, with 7 bases lining up with TRBD2. In germline, CDR1 is MNHEY, CDR2 SVGEGT. This CDR3 has 14 residues. The ends lost 6 bases at V and 1 base at J; junction bases unmatched: 3. This chain's CDR3 is CASRTSLAKNIQYF. The CDR3 bases are TGTGCCAGCAGGACTAGCCTGGCCAAAAACATTCAGTACTTC.

By its share, this clonotype is large (0.1 to 1%). The chain recombines TRBV20-1 with TRBJ1-2, with D unclear. CDR3 size: 13 residues. V was pared by 6 bases and J by 3 bases, with 14 bases between. Germline loops: CDR1 DFQATT, CDR2 SNEGSKA (reference sequence). CDR3 nucleotides: TGCAGTGCCATAAACCGGCAGGACTATGGCTACACCTTC. Protein product: CSAINRQDYGYTF.

V and J are TRBV7-9 and TRBJ2-5; TRBD2 matches 10 bases. J was trimmed by 2 bases and V by 5 bases; bases with no gene match: 5. Germline CDR1 is SEHNR and CDR2 is FQNEAQ (reference sequence). This CDR3 has 15 amino acids. DNA for the CDR3: TGTGCCAGCAGCCCAGGACTAGCGGAGCAAGAGACCCAGTACTTC. Its protein product is CASSPGLAEQETQYF.